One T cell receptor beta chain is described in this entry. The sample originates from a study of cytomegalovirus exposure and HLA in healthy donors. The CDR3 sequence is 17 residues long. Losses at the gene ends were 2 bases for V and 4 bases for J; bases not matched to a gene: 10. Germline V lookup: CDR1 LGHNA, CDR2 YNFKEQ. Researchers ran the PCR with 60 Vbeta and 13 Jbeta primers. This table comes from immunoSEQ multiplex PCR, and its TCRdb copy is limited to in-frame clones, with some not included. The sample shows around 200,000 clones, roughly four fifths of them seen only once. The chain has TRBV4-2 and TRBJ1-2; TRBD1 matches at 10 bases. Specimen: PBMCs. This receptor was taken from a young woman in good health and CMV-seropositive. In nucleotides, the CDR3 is TGTGCCAGCAGCCAACCCACCGGGACAGGGGTGACCTATGGCTACACCTTC. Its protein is CASSQPTGTGVTYGYTF.